The TCR beta chain under discussion was sequenced for a study of blood T cell repertoires in COVID-19. At the level of the study: Acute and convalescent COVID-19 specimens originated in the United States, Italy and Spain. Sources were T cells, B-cell-depleted T cells, or PBMCs; the material itself was cDNA or gDNA.

Original processing notes: By means of reference gene primer amplification, nucleated cell counts were estimated. Sequencing was performed with immunoSEQ multiplex PCR; in TCRdb, only in-frame clones are kept and a portion is missing. That table is the source of V, J and clone size, and D and trimming were worked out from the DNA. The data show 150,000 to 200,000 clones, roughly nine tenths seen once. The receptor comes from a young man who had recovered from COVID-19. What was sequenced was peripheral blood.

CDR3: CATSAWANGELFF. CDR3 nucleotides: TGTGCCACCAGTGCTTGGGCTAACGGGGAGCTGTTTTTT. This chain connects TRBV24-1 to TRBJ2-2; D is uncertain. Trimming pared 5 bases from V and 7 bases from J, leaving 10 bases between. The CDR3 spans 13 residues. Germline assignment: CDR1 KGHDR and CDR2 SFDVKD.